The T cell receptor beta chain under discussion was sequenced for a study of beta chain features in type 1 diabetes. This clone was picked up a small number of times. Its antigen is still unknown. CDR3 length: 14 amino acids. Germline V lookup: CDR1 SEHNR, CDR2 FQNEAQ (reference sequence). Trimming removed 3 bases at V and 8 bases at J, with 13 bases between. What was sequenced were expressed TCRB transcripts, since all of the isolated RNA had been reverse transcribed. Assay: immunoSEQ multiplex PCR; the TCRdb copy retains only in-frame clones and omits some. The sample has about 280,000 clones, approximately 16% seen once. Study-wide results and limits: When Type 1 diabetes patients were examined, their TCRB CDR3s proved moderately but significantly shorter in all four CD4+ subsets. Researchers caution that PCR might favor shorter templates, equally among patients and controls. The study found that naive, central memory and Treg TCRB repertoires appeared more similar in patients than in healthy donors.

A CD45RO/CCR7/CD25/CD127/CD95/CD27 panel sorted naive, central memory, regulatory and stem cell-like memory CD4+ cells. The sequence came from a young man with type 1 diabetes. The chain recombines TRBV7-9 with TRBJ1-4; weak D call: TRBD1 (6 bases). Source material: naive CD4+ T cells from blood. Written as DNA, the CDR3 is TGTGCCAGCAGCTTCAGACAGGAGTCCGAAAAACTGTTTTTT. This codes for CASSFRQESEKLFF.